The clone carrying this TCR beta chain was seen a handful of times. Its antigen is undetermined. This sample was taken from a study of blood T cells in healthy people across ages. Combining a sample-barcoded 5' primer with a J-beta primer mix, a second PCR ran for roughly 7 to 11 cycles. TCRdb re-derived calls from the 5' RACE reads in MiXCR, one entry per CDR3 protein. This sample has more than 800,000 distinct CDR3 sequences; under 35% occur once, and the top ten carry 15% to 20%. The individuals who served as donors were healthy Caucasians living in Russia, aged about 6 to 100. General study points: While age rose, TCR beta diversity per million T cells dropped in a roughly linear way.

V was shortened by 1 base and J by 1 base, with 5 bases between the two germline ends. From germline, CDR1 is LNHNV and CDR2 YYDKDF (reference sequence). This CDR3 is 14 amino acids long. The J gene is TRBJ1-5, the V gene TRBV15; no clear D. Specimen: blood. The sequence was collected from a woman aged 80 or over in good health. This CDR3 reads CATSRGLSNQPQHF. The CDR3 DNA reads TGTGCCACCAGCAGAGGGCTCAGCAATCAGCCCCAGCATTTT.